This TCR beta chain was retrieved from a study of read filtering for tumor transcriptome and immune sequencing. Study as a whole: TCR-mapped reads were about 3.5 to 11 million with IR-seq versus roughly 75 to 1,400 with RNA-seq.

Germline CDR1 reads PRHDT; CDR2 reads FYEKMQ (reference sequence). The ends were cut back, 4 bases at V and 5 bases at J, with 8 bases in the middle. CDR3 size: 13 residues. Study results and limitations: The CD138-negative fraction was mixed bone marrow immune cells, not pure T cells.

This clonotype was counted ten times or more. Its matching antigen is unknown. From 300 to 450 ng of RNA, a library with molecular barcoded alpha/delta and beta/gamma adaptors was made. TCRdb called the reads again in MiXCR, with one record for every CDR3 protein. The sample includes more than 100,000 distinct CDR3 sequences, 13% of them seen just once. The rearrangement uses TRBV13 and TRBJ2-2; no firm D call. The origin of this receptor is a donor aged 40 or over with multiple myeloma. Sequenced material: a population of CD138-negative cells sorted from bone marrow. The CDR3 sequence: CASSYHLTGELFF. Written as DNA, the CDR3 is TGTGCCAGCAGCTATCACCTTACCGGGGAGCTGTTTTTT.